This T cell receptor beta chain is from a study of blood T cell repertoires in COVID-19. Participants were aged 18 to 89 years, lived in some 23 US areas, and enrolled virtually. The germline gives CDR1 LGHNA, CDR2 YSLEER. J was trimmed by 7 bases and V by 1 base; bases with no gene match: 12. The CDR3 has 16 amino acids. Produced via immunoSEQ multiplex PCR; TCRdb's table is partial and in-frame only. The sample consists of almost 400,000 clones, around nine tenths of them appearing once. Sequencing was performed on PBMCs or T cells enriched from blood (not recorded which). J is TRBJ2-7 and V is TRBV4-3, with 8 bases matching TRBD2. The sequence came from a woman aged 25 to 39 with acute COVID-19. CDR3 sequence reads: CASSQAPGGTLVEQYF. For the CDR3, the DNA is TGCGCCAGCAGCCAAGCGCCGGGGGGGACCTTGGTGGAGCAGTACTTC.